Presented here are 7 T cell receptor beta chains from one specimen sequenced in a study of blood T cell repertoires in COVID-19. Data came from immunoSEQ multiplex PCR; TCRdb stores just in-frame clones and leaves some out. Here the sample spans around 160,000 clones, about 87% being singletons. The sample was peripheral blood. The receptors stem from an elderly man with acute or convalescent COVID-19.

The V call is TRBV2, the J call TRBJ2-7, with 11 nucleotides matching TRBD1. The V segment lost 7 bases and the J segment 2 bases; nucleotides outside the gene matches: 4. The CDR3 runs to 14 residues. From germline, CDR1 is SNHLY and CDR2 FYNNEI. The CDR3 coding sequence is TGTGCCAGCATGACGGGACAGGGGGCCTACGAGCAGTACTTC. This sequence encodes CASMTGQGAYEQYF. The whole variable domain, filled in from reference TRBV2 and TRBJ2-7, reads EPEVTQTPSHQVTQMGQEVILRCVPISNHLYFYWYRQILGQKVEFLVSFYNNEISEKSEIFDDQFSVERPDGSNFTLKIRSTKLEDSAMYFCASMTGQGAYEQYFGPGTRLTVT.

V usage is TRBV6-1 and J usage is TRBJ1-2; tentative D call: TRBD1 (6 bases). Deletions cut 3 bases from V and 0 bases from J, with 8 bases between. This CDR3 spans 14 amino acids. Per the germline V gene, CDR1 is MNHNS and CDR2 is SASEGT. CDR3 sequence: CASSDPGANYGYTF. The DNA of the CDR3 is TGTGCCAGCAGTGATCCAGGGGCTAACTATGGCTACACCTTC.

DNA of the CDR3: TGTGCCAGCAGCTTAGGGGTCGGGACTACACACACAGATACGCAGTATTTT. Residues: CASSLGVGTTHTDTQYF. This rearrangement joins TRBV11-2 to TRBJ2-3; 7 bases map to TRBD2. This CDR3 contains 17 residues. The junction had 9 bases not matched to a gene; V was cut back by 1 base and J by 2 bases. Germline-derived CDR1 and CDR2 are SGHAT and FQNNGV.

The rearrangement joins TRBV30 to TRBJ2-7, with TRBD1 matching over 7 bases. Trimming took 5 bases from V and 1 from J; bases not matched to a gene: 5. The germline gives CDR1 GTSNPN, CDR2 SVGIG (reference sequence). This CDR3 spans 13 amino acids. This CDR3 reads CAWGRGLSYEQYF. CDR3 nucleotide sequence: TGTGCCTGGGGAAGGGGGCTATCCTACGAGCAGTACTTC. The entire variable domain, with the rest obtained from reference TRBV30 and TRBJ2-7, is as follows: SQTIHQWPATLVQPVGSPLSLECTVEGTSNPNLYWYRQAAGRGLQLLFYSVGIGQISSEVPQNLSASRPQDRQFILSSKKLLLSDSGFYLCAWGRGLSYEQYFGPGTRLTVT.

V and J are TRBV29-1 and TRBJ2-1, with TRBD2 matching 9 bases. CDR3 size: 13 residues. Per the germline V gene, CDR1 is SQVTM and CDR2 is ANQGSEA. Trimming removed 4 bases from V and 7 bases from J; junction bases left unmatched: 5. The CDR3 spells CSVARGRANEQFF. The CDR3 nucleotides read TGCAGCGTTGCTCGCGGGAGGGCGAATGAGCAGTTCTTC.

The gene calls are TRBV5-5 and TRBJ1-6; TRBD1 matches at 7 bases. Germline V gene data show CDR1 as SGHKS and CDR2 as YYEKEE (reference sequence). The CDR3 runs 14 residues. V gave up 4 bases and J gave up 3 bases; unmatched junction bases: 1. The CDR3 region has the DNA TGTGCCAGCAGCCGGGACAGCTATAATTCACCCCTCCACTTT. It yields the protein CASSRDSYNSPLHF.

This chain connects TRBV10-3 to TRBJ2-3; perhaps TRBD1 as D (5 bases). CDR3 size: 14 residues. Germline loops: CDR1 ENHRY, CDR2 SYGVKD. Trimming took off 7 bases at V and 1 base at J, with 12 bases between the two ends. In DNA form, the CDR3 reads TGTGCCATCACCCCGACAGTAGGCACAGATACGCAGTATTTT. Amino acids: CAITPTVGTDTQYF.